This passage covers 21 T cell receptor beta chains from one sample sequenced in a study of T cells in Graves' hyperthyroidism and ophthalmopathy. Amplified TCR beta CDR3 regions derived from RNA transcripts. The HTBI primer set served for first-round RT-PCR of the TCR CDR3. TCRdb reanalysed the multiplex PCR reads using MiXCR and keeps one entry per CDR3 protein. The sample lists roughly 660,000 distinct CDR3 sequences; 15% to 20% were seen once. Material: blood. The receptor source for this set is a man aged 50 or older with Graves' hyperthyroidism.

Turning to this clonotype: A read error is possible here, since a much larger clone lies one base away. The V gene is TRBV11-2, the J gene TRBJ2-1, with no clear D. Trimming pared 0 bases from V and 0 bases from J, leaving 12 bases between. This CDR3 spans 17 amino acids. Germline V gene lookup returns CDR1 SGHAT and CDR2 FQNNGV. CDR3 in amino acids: CASSLDEADSSYNEQFF. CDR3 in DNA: TGTGCCAGCAGCTTAGATGAAGCCGATAGCTCCTACAATGAGCAGTTCTTC.

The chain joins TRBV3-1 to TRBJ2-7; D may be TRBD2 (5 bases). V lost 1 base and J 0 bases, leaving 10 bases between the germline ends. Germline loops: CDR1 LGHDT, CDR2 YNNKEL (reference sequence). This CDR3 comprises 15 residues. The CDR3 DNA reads TGTGCCAGCAGCCAAGTGTCGGGGAGCTCCTACGAGCAGTACTTC. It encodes CASSQVSGSSYEQYF.

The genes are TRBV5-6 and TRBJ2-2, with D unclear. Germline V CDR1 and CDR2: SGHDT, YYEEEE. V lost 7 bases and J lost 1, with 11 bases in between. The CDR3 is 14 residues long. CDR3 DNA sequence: TGTGCCAGCCGACCTAGGATGAACACCGGGGAGCTGTTTTTT. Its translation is CASRPRMNTGELFF. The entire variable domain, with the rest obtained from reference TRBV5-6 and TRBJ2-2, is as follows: DAGVTQSPTHLIKTRGQQVTLRCSPKSGHDTVSWYQQALGQGPQFIFQYYEEEERQRGNFPDRFSGHQFPNYSSELNVNALLLGDSALYLCASRPRMNTGELFFGEGSRLTVL.

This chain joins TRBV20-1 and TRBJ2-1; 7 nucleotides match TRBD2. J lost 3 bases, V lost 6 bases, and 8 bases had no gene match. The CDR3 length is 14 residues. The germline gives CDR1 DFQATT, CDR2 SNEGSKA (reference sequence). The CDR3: CSAVSASGYNEQFF. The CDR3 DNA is TGCAGTGCAGTCTCCGCTAGCGGCTACAATGAGCAGTTCTTC.

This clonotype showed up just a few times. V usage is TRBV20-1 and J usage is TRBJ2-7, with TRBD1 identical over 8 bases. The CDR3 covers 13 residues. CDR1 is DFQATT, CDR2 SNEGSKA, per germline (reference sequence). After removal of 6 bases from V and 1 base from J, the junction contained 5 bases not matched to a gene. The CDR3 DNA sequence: TGCAGTGCACGGGACAGGTATTCCTACGAGCAGTACTTC. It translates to CSARDRYSYEQYF.

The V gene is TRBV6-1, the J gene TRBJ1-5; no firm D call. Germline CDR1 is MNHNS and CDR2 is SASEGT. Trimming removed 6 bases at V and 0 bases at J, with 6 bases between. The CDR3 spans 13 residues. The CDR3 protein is CASSWYSNQPQHF. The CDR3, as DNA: TGTGCCAGCAGCTGGTATAGCAATCAGCCCCAGCATTTT.

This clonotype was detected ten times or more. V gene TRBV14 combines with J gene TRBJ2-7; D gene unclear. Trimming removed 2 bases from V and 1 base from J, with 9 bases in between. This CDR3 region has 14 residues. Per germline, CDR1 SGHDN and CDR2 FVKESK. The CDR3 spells CASSQLGSSYEQYF. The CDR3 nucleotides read TGTGCCAGCAGCCAATTGGGCAGTTCCTACGAGCAGTACTTC.

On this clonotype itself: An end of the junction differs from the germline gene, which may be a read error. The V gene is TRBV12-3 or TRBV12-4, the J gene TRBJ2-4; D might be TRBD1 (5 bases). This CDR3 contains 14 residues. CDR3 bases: TGTGCCAGCAGCTCGACTGTAGGGGAAAACATTCGGTACTTC. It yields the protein CASSSTVGENIRYF.

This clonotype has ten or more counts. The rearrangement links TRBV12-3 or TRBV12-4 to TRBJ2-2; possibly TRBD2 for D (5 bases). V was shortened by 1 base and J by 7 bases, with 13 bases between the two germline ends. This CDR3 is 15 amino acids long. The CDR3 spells CASSLETLTNGELFF. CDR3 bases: TGTGCCAGCAGTTTAGAGACCCTGACTAACGGGGAGCTGTTTTTT.

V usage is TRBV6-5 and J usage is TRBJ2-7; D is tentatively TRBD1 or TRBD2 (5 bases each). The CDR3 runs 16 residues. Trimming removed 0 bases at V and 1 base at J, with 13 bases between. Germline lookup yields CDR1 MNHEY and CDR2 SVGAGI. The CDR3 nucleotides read TGTGCCAGCAGTTACTCGTGGGGGAGCGGTTCCTACGAGCAGTACTTC. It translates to CASSYSWGSGSYEQYF.

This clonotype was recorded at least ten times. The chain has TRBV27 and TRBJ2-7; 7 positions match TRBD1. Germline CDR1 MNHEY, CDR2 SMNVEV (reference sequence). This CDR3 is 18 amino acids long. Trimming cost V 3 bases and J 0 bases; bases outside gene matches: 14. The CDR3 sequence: CASSFSEGQAAISYEQYF. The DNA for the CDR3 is TGTGCCAGCAGTTTCTCCGAAGGACAGGCTGCTATCTCCTACGAGCAGTACTTC.

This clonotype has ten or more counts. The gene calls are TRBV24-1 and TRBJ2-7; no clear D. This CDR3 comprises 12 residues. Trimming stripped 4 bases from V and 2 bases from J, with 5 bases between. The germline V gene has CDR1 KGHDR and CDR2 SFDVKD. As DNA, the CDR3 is TGTGCCACCAGTGACGGGCCCTACGAGCAGTACTTC. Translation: CATSDGPYEQYF.

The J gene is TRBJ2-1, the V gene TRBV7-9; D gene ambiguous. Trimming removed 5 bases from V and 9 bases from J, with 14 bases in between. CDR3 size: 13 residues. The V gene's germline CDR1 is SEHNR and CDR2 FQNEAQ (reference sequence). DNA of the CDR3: TGTGCCAGCAGCACGACTCCCAAAACTGAGCAGTTCTTC. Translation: CASSTTPKTEQFF.

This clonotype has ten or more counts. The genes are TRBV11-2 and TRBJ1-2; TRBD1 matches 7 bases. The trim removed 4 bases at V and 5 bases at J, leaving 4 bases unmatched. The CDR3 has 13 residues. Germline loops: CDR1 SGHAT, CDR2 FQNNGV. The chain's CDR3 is CASSSTGVYGYTF. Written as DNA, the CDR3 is TGTGCCAGCAGCTCCACAGGGGTTTATGGCTACACCTTC.

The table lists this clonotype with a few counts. CDR3 amino acids: CASSLVVGLDHQETQYF. Written as DNA, the CDR3 is TGTGCCAGCAGCTTGGTGGTAGGACTGGATCACCAAGAGACCCAGTACTTC. The V and J genes are TRBV5-6 and TRBJ2-5, with a possible D match to TRBD2 (5 bases). V was cut by 0 bases and J by 0 bases, with 15 bases left in between. The CDR3 extends over 17 amino acids. From germline, CDR1 is SGHDT and CDR2 YYEEEE.

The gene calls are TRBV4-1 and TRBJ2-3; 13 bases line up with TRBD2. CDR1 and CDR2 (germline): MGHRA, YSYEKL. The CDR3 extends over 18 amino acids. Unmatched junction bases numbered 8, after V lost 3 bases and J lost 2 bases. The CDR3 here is CASSHPGLAGEYTDTQYF. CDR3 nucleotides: TGCGCCAGCAGCCACCCAGGACTAGCGGGAGAGTACACAGATACGCAGTATTTT.

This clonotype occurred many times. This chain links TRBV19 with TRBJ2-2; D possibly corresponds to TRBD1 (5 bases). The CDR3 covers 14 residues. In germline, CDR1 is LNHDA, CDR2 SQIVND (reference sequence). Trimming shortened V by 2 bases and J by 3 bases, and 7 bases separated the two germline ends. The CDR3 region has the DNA TGTGCCAGTAGTATACAAGGGGACACCGGGGAGCTGTTTTTT. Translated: CASSIQGDTGELFF.

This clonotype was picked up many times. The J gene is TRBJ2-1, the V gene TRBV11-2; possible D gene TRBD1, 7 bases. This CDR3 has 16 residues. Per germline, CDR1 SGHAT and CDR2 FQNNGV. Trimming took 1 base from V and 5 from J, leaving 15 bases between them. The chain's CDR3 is CASSLVRGRGNNEQFF. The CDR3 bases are TGTGCCAGCAGCTTAGTAAGGGGGCGGGGAAACAATGAGCAGTTCTTC.

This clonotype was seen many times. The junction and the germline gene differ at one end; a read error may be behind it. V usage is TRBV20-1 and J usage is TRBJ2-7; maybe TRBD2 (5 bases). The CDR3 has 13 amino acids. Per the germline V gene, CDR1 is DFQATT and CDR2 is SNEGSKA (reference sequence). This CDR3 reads CSASQRRSYEQYF. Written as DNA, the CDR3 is TGCAGTGCTAGCCAGCGGCGCTCCTACGAGCAATACTTC.

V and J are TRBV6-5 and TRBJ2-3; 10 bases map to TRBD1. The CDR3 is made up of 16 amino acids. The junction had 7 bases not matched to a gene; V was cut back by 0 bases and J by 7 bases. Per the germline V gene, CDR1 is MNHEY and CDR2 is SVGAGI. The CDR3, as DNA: TGTGCCAGCAGTTACTCATCCGGGACAGGGGTGTATACGCAGTATTTT. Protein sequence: CASSYSSGTGVYTQYF.

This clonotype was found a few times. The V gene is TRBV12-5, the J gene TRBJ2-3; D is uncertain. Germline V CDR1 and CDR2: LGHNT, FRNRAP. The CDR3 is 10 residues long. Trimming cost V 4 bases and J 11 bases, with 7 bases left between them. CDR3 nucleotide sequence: TGTGCTAGTGGTTCCCCAATGCAGTATTTT. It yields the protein CASGSPMQYF. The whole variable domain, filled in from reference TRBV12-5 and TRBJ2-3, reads DARVTQTPRHKVTEMGQEVTMRCQPILGHNTVFWYRQTMMQGLELLAYFRNRAPLDDSGMPKDRFSAEMPDATLATLKIQPSEPRDSAVYFCASGSPMQYFGPGTRLTVL.